A single T cell receptor (beta chain) is shown here with its context. Antigen: not known. The record originates from a study of OX40 agonist ivuxolimab in advanced cancers. For the study at large: An agonistic human IgG2 monoclonal antibody against OX40 (CD134) was given. The dose-escalation cohort was approximately 84% male, with a mean age of around 60 years, ranging about 20 to 79.

General observations from the study: Also showing low normalized T-cell clonal expansion were some of the nonresponders.

Assay used: immunoSEQ multiplex PCR; TCRdb lists only in-frame clones, some missing. The repertoire holds tens of thousands of clones, with approximately 90% as singletons. Specimen: CD4+ or CD8+ T cells sorted from blood, collected in a trial of the OX40 agonist ivuxolimab. This sequence originates from an adult with an advanced solid tumor such as melanoma, head and neck, liver or kidney cancer.

CDR3 in DNA: TGCGCCAGCAGCCAAGACGTTCGGTCCTACAATGAGCAGTTCTTC. Amino acids: CASSQDVRSYNEQFF. The chain combines TRBV4-1 with TRBJ2-1; D uncertain. V was pared by 0 bases and J by 1 base, with 7 bases between. CDR3 length: 15 amino acids. CDR1 MGHRA and CDR2 YSYEKL come from the germline V gene.